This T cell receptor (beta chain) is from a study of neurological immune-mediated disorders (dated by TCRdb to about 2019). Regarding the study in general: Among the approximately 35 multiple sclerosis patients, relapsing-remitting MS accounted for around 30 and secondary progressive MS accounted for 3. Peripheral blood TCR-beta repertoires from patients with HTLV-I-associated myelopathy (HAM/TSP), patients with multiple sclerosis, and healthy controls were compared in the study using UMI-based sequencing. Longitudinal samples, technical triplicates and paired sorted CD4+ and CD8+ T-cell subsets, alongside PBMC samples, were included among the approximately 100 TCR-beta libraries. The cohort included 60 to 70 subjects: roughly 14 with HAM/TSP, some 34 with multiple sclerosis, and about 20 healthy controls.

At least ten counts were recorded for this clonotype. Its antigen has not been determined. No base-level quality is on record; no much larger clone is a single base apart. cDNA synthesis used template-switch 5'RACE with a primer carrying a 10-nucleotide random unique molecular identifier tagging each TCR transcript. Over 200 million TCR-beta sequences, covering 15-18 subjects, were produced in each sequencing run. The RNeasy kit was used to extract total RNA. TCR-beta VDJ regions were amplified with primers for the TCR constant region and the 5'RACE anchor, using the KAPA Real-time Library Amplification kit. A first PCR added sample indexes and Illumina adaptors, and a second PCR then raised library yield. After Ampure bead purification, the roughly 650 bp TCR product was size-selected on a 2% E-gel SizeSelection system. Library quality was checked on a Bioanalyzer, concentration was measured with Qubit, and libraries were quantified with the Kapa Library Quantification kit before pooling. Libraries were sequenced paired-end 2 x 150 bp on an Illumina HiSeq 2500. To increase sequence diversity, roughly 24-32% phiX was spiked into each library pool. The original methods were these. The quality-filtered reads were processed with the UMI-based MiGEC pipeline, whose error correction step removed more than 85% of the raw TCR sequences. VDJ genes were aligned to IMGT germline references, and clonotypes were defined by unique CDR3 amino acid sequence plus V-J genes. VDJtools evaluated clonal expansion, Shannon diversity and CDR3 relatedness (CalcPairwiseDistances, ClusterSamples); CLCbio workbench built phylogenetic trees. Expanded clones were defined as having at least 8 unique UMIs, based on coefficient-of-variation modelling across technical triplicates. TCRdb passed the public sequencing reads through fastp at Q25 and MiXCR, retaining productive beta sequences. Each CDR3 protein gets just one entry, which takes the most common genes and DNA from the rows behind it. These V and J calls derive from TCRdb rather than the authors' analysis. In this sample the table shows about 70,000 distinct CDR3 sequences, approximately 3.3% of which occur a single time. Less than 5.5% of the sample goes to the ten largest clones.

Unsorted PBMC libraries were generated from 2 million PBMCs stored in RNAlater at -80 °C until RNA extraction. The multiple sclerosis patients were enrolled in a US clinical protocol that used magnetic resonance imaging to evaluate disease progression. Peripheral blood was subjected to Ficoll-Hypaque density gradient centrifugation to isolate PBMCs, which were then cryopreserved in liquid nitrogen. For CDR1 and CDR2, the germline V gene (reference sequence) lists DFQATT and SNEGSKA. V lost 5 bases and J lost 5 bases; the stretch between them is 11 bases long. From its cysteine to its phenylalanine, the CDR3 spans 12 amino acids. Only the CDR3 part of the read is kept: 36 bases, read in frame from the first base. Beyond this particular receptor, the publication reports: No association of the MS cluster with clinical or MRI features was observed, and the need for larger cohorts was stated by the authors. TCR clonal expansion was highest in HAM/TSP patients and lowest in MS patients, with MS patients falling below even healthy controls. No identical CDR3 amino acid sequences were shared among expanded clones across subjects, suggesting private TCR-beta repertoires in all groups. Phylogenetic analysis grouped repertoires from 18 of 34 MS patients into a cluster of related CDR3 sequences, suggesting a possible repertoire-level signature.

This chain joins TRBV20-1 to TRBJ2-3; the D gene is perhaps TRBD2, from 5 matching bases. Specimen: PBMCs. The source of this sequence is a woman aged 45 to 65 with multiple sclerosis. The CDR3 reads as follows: CSAYGLGDTQYF. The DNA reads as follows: TGCAGTGCTTACGGACTCGGAGATACGCAGTATTTT.